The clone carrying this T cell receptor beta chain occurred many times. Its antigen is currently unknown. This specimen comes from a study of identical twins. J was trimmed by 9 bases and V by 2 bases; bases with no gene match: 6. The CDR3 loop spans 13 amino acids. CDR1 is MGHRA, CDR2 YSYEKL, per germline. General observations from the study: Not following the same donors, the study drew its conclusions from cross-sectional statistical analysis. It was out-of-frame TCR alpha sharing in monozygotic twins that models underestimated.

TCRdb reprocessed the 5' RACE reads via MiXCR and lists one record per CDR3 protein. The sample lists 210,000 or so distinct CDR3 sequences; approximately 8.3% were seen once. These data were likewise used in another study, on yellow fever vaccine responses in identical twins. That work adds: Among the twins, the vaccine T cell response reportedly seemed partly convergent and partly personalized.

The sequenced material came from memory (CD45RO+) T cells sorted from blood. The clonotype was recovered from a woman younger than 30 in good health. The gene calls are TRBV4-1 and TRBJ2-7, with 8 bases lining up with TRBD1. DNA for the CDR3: TGCGCCAGCAGCCAACAGACAGGGGAAGGGCAGTACTTC. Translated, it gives CASSQQTGEGQYF.